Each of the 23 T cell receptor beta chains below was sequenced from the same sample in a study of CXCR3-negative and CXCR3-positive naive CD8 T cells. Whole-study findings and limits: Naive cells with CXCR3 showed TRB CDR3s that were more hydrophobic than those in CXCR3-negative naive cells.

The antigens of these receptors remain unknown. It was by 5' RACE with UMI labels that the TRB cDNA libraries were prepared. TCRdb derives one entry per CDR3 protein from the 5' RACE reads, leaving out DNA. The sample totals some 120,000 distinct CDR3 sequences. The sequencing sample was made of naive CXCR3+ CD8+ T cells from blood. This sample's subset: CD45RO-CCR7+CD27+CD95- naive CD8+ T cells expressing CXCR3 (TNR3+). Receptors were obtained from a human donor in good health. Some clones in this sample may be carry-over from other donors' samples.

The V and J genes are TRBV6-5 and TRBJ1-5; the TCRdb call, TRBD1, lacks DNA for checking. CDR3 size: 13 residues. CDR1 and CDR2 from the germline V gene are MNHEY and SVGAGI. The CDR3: CASSYGGNQPQHF.

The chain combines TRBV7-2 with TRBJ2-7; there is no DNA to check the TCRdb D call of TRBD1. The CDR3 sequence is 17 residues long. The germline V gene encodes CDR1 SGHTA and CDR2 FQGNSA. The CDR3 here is CASSLSGGSSLIYEQYF.

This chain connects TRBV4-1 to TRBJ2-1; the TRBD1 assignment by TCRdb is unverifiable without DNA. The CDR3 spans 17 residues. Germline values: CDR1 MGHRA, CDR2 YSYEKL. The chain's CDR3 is CASSQDDREGPYNEQFF.

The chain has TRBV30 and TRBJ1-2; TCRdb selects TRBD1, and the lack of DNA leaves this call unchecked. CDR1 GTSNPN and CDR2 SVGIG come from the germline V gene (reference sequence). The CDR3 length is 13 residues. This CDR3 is CAWSVAGNYGYTF. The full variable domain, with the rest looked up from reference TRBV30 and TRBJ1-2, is SQTIHQWPATLVQPVGSPLSLECTVEGTSNPNLYWYRQAAGRGLQLLFYSVGIGQISSEVPQNLSASRPQDRQFILSSKKLLLSDSGFYLCAWSVAGNYGYTFGSGTRLTVV.

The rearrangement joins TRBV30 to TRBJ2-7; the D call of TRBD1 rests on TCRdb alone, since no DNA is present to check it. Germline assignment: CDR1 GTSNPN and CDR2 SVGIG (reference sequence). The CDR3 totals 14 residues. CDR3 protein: CAWSTGTGGDEQYF.

The CDR3 reads CASSEKEGRHIYEQFF. The chain couples TRBV10-2 to TRBJ2-1; the TRBD2 assignment by TCRdb is unverifiable without DNA. The length of the CDR3 is 16 residues. Germline V gives CDR1 WSHSY, CDR2 SAAADI.

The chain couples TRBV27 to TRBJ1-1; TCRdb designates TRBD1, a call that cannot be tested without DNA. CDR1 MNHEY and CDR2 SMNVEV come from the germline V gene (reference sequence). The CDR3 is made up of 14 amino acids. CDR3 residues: CASSLVQGRTEAFF.

The CDR3 sequence is CASRVWVGTGELFF. The chain recombines TRBV4-3 with TRBJ2-2. CDR1 is LGHNA and CDR2 is YSLEER in the germline V gene. The CDR3 extends over 14 amino acids.

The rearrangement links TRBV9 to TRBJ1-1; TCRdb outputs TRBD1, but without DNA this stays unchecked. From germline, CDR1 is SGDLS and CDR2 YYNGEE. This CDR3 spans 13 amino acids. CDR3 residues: CASSGSLGAEAFF.

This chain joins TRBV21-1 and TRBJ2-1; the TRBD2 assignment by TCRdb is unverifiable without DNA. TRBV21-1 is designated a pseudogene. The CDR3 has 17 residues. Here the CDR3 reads CASSKPRLAGDYNEQFF.

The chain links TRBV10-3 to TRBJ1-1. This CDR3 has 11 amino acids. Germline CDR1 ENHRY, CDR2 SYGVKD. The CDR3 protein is CAISEGPEAFF.

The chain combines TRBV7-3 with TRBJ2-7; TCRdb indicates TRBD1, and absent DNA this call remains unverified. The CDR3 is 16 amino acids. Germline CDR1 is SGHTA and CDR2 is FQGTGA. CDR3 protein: CASSLRSRQGLHEQYF.

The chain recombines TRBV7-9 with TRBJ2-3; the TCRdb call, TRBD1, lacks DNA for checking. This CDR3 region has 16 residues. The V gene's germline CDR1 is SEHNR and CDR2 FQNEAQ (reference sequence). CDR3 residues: CASSLGGFQGSDTQYF.

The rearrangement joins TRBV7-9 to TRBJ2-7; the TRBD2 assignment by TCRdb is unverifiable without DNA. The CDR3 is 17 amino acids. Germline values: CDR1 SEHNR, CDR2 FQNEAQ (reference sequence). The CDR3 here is CASSLASPDYYSYEQYF.

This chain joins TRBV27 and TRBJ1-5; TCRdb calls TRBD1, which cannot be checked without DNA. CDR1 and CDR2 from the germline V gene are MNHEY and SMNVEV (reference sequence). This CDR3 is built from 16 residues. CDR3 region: CASSFKPGQGHQPQHF.

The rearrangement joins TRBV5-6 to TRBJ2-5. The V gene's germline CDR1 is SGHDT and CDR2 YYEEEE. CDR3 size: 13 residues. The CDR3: CASSLSGLGTQYF.

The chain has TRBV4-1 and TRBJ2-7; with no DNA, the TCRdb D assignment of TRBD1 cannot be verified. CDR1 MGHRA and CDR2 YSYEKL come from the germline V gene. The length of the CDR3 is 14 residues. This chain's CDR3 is CASSRLPGRYEQYF.

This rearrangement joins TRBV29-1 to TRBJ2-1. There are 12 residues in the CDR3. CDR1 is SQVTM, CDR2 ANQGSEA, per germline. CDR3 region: CSVEGDYNEQFF.

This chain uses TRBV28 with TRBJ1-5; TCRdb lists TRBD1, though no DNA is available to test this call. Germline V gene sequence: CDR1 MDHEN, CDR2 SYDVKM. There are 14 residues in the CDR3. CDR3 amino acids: CATLRTGGNQPQHF. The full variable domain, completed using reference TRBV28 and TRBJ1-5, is DVKVTQSSRYLVKRTGEKVFLECVQDMDHENMFWYRQDPGLGLRLIYFSYDVKMKEKGDIPEGYSVSREKKERFSLILESASTNQTSMYLCATLRTGGNQPQHFGDGTRLSIL.

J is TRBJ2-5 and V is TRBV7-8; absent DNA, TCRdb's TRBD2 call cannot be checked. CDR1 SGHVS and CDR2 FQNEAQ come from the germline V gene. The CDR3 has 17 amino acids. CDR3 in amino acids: CASSSKGRTNGQETQYF.

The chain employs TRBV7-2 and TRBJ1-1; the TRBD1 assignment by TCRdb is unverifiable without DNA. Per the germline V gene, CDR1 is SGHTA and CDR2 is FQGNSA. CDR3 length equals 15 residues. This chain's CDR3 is CASSLAFRGTPEAFF.

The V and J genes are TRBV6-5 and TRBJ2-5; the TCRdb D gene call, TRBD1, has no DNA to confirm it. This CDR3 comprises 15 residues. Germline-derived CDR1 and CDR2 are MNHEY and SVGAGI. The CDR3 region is CASSSGTGLPETQYF.

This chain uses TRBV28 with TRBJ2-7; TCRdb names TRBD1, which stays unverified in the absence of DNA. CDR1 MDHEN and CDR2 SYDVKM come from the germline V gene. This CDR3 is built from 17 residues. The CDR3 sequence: CASSFRLRGPDPGEQYF. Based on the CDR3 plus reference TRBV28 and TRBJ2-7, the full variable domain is DVKVTQSSRYLVKRTGEKVFLECVQDMDHENMFWYRQDPGLGLRLIYFSYDVKMKEKGDIPEGYSVSREKKERFSLILESASTNQTSMYLCASSFRLRGPDPGEQYFGPGTRLTVT.